The TCR beta chain described here comes from a study of blood T cell repertoires in COVID-19. Overall study context: Sites in the United States, Italy and Spain provided acute and convalescent COVID-19 samples. Nucleic acid was either cDNA or gDNA, and it came from T cells, B-cell-depleted T cells, or PBMCs.

Germline assignment: CDR1 KGHSH and CDR2 LQKENI. V lost 5 bases to trimming and J lost 6 bases, with 19 bases between them. The CDR3 extends over 16 amino acids. In the original processing: Amplification with reference gene primers provided the estimates of nucleated cell counts. Generated by immunoSEQ multiplex PCR, the TCRdb table keeps only in-frame clones and is missing some. V and J calls and clone size are those listed in that table; D and trimming were worked out from the DNA. The sample records 95,000 to 150,000 clones, over 75% being singletons. The clonotype originates from a man at least 80 years old with active or convalescent COVID-19. The sequenced material came from peripheral blood. This rearrangement joins TRBV18 to TRBJ1-4; possibly TRBD1 for D (6 bases). The CDR3 nucleotides are TGTGCCAGCTCATCCCGCCGGGACAATCGTTATGAAAAACTGTTTTTT. Protein sequence: CASSSRRDNRYEKLFF. The whole variable domain, remainder taken from reference TRBV18 and TRBJ1-4, is NAGVMQNPRHLVRRRGQEARLRCSPMKGHSHVYWYRQLPEEGLKFMVYLQKENIIDESGMPKERFSAEFPKEGPSILRIQQVVRGDSAAYFCASSSRRDNRYEKLFFGSGTQLSVL.